Detailed here is one T cell receptor beta chain. PCR amplification relied on 60 Vbeta primers (plus 13 Jbeta primers). Method: immunoSEQ multiplex PCR; TCRdb's copy keeps in-frame clones and lacks some. The sample comprises roughly 240,000 clones, around 78% of which are singletons, and less than 0.6% rests with the top ten. The junction had 5 bases not matched to a gene; V was cut back by 6 bases and J by 1 base. The CDR3 consists of 15 residues. Germline V gene data show CDR1 as LNHDA and CDR2 as SQIVND (reference sequence). The record originates from a study of cytomegalovirus exposure and HLA in healthy donors.

The TCR comes from a boy aged 5 to 17 in good health and CMV-seronegative. V gene TRBV19 combines with J gene TRBJ2-1; the match to TRBD1 covers 8 bases. The material sequenced was PBMCs. The CDR3 region has the DNA TGTGCCAGTAGAGTCGACAGGGGTTCCTACAATGAGCAGTTCTTC. It specifies CASRVDRGSYNEQFF.